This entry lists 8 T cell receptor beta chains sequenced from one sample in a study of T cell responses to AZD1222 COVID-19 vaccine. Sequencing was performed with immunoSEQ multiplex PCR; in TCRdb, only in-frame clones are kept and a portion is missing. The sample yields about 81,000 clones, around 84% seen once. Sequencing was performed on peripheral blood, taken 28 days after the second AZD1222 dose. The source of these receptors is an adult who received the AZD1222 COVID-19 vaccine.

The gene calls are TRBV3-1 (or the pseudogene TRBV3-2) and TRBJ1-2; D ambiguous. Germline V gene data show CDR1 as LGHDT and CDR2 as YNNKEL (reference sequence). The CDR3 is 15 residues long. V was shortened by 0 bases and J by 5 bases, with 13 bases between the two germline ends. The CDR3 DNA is TGTGCCAGCAGCCAAGAGGGTCTTCTCGGATATGGCTACACCTTC. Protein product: CASSQEGLLGYGYTF.

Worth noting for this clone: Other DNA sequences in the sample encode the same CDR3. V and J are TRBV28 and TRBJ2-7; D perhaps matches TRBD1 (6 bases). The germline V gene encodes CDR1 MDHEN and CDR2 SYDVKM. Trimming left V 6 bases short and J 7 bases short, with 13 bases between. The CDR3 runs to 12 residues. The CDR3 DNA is TGTGCCAGCAGAACAGGGTCGGGGGAGCAGTACTTC. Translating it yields CASRTGSGEQYF.

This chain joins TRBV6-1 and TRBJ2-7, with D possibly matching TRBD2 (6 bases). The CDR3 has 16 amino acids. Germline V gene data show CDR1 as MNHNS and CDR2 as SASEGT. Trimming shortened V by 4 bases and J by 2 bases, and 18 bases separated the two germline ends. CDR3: CASSATPGGATYEQYF. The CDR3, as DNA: TGTGCCAGCAGTGCGACGCCGGGCGGGGCGACCTACGAGCAGTACTTC.

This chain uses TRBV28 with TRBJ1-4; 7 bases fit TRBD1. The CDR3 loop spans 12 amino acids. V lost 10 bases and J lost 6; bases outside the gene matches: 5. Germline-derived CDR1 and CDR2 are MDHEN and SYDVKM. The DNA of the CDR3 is TGTGCCACAGGGGGGGGAGATGAAAAACTGTTTTTT. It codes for CATGGGDEKLFF. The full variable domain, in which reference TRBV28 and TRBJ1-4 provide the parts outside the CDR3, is DVKVTQSSRYLVKRTGEKVFLECVQDMDHENMFWYRQDPGLGLRLIYFSYDVKMKEKGDIPEGYSVSREKKERFSLILESASTNQTSMYLCATGGGDEKLFFGSGTQLSVL.

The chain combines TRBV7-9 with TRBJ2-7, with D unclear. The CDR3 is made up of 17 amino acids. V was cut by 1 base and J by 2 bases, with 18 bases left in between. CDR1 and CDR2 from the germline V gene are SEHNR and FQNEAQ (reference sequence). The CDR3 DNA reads TGTGCCAGCAGCTTAGAGGGTGTGCGAGCCCTAACCTACGAGCAGTACTTC. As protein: CASSLEGVRALTYEQYF.

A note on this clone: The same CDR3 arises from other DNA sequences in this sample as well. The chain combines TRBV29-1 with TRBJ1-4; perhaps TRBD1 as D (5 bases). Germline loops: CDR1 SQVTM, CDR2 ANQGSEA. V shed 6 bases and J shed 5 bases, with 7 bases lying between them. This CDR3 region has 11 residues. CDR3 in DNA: TGCAGCGTGAGGGGCAATGAAAAACTGTTTTTT. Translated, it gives CSVRGNEKLFF.

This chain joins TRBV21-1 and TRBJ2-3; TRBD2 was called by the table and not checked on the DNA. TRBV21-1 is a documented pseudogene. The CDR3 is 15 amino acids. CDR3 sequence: CASSQKRGGTDTQYF. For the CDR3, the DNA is TGTGCCAGCAGCCAGAAGCGGGGGGGCACAGATACGCAGTATTTT.

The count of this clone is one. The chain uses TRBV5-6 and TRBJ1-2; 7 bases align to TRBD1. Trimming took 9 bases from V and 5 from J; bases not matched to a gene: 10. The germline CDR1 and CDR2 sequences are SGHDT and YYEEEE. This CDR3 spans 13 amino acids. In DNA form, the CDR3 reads TGTGCCACCCGGACAGGTGCGGGGTATGGCTACACCTTC. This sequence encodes CATRTGAGYGYTF.